The 16 T cell receptor beta chains in this list originate from one sample, sequenced in a study of CD8+CD57+ T cells in acquired aplastic anemia (dated by TCRdb to 2017 to 2018). Sequencing relied on an Illumina HiSeq 2000. Genomic DNA was used as template for profiling of TCR beta VDJ combinations and CDR3 sequences. TCRdb passed the public sequencing reads through fastp at Q25 and MiXCR, retaining productive beta sequences. Rows are combined by CDR3 protein, so each entry shows the most common genes and DNA. Here the sample has about 180,000 distinct CDR3 sequences; about 47% occur a single time. The top ten hold approximately 2.9% of the sample. Sequenced: sorted CD4+, CD8+, or CD8+CD57+ T cells (not recorded which) from PBMCs. These receptors all come from a human donor in good health.

This clonotype was observed at least ten times. The CDR3 nucleotides are TGTGTCAGAGGACTAGCGGTCTCCTACAATGAGCAGTTCTTC. Translation gives CVRGLAVSYNEQFF. The chain has TRBV12-5 and TRBJ2-1, with TRBD2 matching 10 bases. The CDR3 has 14 amino acids. From germline, CDR1 is LGHNT and CDR2 FRNRAP.

This chain links TRBV10-2 with TRBJ2-7; D is unclear. Germline CDR1 reads WSHSY; CDR2 reads SAAADI. V lost 4 bases, J lost 6 bases, and 10 bases lay in between. The CDR3 sequence is 12 residues long. CDR3 sequence: CASSVPEAEQYF. Written as DNA, the CDR3 is TGCGCCAGCAGTGTGCCAGAAGCCGAGCAGTACTTC.

Note on this clonotype: This may arise from a read error, as a much more abundant clone is one base away. This sequence joins TRBV24-1 and TRBJ2-7, with D perhaps matching TRBD1 or TRBD2 (7 bases each). Between the trimmed V and J ends, which lost 7 bases and 0 bases, there was a span of 12 bases. This CDR3 comprises 14 residues. Germline CDR1 and CDR2: KGHDR and SFDVKD. The CDR3 DNA is TGTGCCACCAGCCCCAGGGGGGGCTCCTACGAGCAGTACTTC. Translation gives CATSPRGGSYEQYF.

The chain has TRBV24-1 and TRBJ2-5; D not resolved. The CDR3 consists of 15 residues. Per germline, CDR1 KGHDR and CDR2 SFDVKD. The V end lost 3 bases, the J end lost 5 bases, and 15 bases lay between the germline ends. The chain's CDR3 is CATSDPSEYRETQYF. Written as DNA, the CDR3 is TGTGCCACCAGTGATCCGTCGGAGTATCGGGAGACCCAGTACTTC.

V usage is TRBV7-3 and J usage is TRBJ2-7; TRBD2 aligns across 8 bases. V gave up 4 bases and J gave up 4 bases; unmatched junction bases: 9. CDR3 length: 15 amino acids. Germline values: CDR1 SGHTA, CDR2 FQGTGA. The CDR3 DNA is TGTGCCAGCAGCTCCCCACCGGGAGGGCCGTACGAGCAGTACTTC. It specifies CASSSPPGGPYEQYF. The complete variable domain, with remaining parts taken from reference TRBV7-3 and TRBJ2-7, reads GAGVSQTPSNKVTEKGKYVELRCDPISGHTALYWYRQSLGQGPEFLIYFQGTGAADDSGLPNDRFFAVRPEGSVSTLKIQRTERGDSAVYLCASSSPPGGPYEQYFGPGTRLTVT.

This clonotype was counted many times. This chain connects TRBV9 to TRBJ2-1, with 10 bases aligning to TRBD2. Germline lookup yields CDR1 SGDLS and CDR2 YYNGEE. The CDR3 length is 14 residues. Trimming at V came to 0 bases and at J to 8 bases, leaving 2 bases not matched to a gene. This CDR3 is CASSVGTSGDEQFF. The CDR3 DNA is TGTGCCAGCAGCGTAGGGACTAGCGGTGATGAGCAGTTCTTC.

The chain couples TRBV20-1 to TRBJ2-7, with TRBD2 matching 7 bases. The germline gives CDR1 DFQATT, CDR2 SNEGSKA (reference sequence). V trimming: 0 bases; J trimming: 1 base; junction bases outside the gene matches: 6. There are 15 residues in the CDR3. The chain's CDR3 is CSARDGGEPSYEQYF. In DNA form, the CDR3 reads TGCAGTGCTAGAGATGGGGGGGAACCATCCTACGAGCAGTACTTC.

The sample holds one count of this clonotype. The rearrangement links TRBV10-3 to TRBJ1-2; no clear D gene. V shed 3 bases and J shed 2 bases, with 10 bases lying between them. The CDR3 spans 14 residues. Looked up from germline, CDR1 is ENHRY and CDR2 is SYGVKD. The CDR3 here is CAISDGSENYGYTF. Here the CDR3 DNA reads TGTGCCATCAGTGATGGCAGTGAGAACTATGGCTACACCTTC.

The chain is built from TRBV7-9 and TRBJ2-7; 9 nucleotides line up with TRBD1. The junction had 4 bases not matched to a gene; V was cut back by 8 bases and J by 5 bases. The CDR3 runs 12 residues. Germline V gene data show CDR1 as SEHNR and CDR2 as FQNEAQ (reference sequence). CDR3 amino acids: CASWTGVDEQYF. DNA for the CDR3: TGTGCCAGCTGGACAGGGGTGGACGAGCAGTACTTC.

This clonotype has a handful of counts. The gene calls are TRBV27 and TRBJ1-1; D might be TRBD1 (5 bases). The CDR3 runs 14 residues. Trimming cost V 5 bases and J 3 bases, with 13 bases left between them. CDR1 is MNHEY and CDR2 is SMNVEV in the germline V gene (reference sequence). CDR3 in DNA: TGTGCCAGCAGTCCCCGGCAGGGCCACACTGAAGCTTTCTTT. It encodes CASSPRQGHTEAFF.

The chain has TRBV10-3 and TRBJ1-6, with D possibly matching TRBD1 (5 bases). The CDR3 runs to 15 residues. V shed 10 bases and J shed 6 bases, with 19 bases lying between them. In germline, CDR1 is ENHRY, CDR2 SYGVKD. The CDR3 DNA reads as TGTGCCAGCAGCCGAGACAGTCTTGGTAATTCACCCCTCCACTTT. Protein product: CASSRDSLGNSPLHF.

The V and J genes are TRBV19 and TRBJ2-5; 10 nucleotides align to TRBD2. With 9 bases clipped from V and 4 bases from J, the junction kept 2 bases outside the gene matches. The CDR3 has 12 amino acids. Germline CDR1 LNHDA, CDR2 SQIVND (reference sequence). CDR3 loop: CASASGRETQYF. CDR3 DNA sequence: TGTGCCAGCGCTAGCGGGAGAGAGACCCAGTACTTC.

The table lists this clonotype with many counts. The genes are TRBV7-2 and TRBJ2-3; D is undetermined. CDR1 SGHTA and CDR2 FQGNSA come from the germline V gene. This CDR3 region has 13 residues. V was clipped by 0 bases and J by 9 bases, with 10 bases between them. The CDR3 spells CASSLAGLATQYF. In nucleotides, the CDR3 is TGTGCCAGCAGCTTAGCGGGGTTAGCAACGCAGTATTTT.

This clonotype appeared a few times. This chain connects TRBV29-1 to TRBJ2-3, with a tentative D call TRBD2 (6 bases). This CDR3 has 12 residues. Germline V lookup: CDR1 SQVTM, CDR2 ANQGSEA. Between the trimmed V and J ends, which lost 7 bases and 4 bases, there was a span of 12 bases. CDR3: CSAILAADTQYF. The DNA for the CDR3 is TGCAGCGCCATACTAGCTGCAGATACGCAGTATTTT.

This rearrangement joins TRBV25-1 to TRBJ2-1; 12 bases agree with TRBD2. The CDR3 sequence is 14 residues long. Germline CDR1 and CDR2: MGHDK and SYGVNS. V lost 1 base and J lost 9; bases outside the gene matches: 1. The CDR3 is CASSEWTSGIEQFF. CDR3 DNA sequence: TGTGCCAGCAGTGAATGGACTAGCGGGATTGAGCAGTTCTTC.

This clonotype was detected many times. The V gene is TRBV20-1, the J gene TRBJ2-1, with 7 nucleotides matching TRBD2. V was pared by 6 bases and J by 3 bases, with 14 bases of the junction left unmatched. The CDR3 is made up of 16 amino acids. The germline CDR1 and CDR2 sequences are DFQATT and SNEGSKA (reference sequence). This chain's CDR3 is CSARDFSRGNYNEQFF. Here the CDR3 DNA reads TGCAGTGCCAGGGACTTTTCGCGGGGGAACTACAATGAGCAGTTCTTC.